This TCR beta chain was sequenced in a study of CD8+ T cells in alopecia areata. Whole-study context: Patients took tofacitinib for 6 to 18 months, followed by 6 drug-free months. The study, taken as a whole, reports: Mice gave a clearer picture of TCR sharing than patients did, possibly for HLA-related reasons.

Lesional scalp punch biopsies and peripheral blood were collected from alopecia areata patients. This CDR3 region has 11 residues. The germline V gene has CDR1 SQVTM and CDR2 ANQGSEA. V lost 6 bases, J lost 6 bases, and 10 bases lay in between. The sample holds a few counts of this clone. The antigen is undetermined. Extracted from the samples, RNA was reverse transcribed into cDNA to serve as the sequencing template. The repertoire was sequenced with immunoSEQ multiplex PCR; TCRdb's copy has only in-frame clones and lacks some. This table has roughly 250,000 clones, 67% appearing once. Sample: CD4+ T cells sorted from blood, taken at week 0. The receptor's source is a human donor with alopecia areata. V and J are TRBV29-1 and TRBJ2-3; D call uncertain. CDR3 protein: CSVYSSDTQYF. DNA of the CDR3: TGCAGCGTGTATAGCTCCGATACGCAGTATTTT.